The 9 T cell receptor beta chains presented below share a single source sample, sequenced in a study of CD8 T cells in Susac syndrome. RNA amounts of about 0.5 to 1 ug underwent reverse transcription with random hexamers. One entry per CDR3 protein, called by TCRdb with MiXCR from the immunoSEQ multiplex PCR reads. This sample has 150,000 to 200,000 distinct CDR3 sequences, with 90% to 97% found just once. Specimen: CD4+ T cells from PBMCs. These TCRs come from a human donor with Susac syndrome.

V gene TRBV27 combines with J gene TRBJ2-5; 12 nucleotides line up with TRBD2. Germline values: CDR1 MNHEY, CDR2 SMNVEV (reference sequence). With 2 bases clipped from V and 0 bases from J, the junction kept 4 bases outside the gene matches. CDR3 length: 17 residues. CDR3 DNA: TGTGCCAGCAGTTTACTAGCGGGAGGGGGGTACCAAGAGACCCAGTACTTC. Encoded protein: CASSLLAGGGYQETQYF.

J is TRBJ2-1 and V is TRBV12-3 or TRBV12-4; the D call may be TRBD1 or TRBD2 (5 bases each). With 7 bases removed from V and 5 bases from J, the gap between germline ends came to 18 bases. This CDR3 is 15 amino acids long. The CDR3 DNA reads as TGTGCCAGCACTCTCCGGGATAGGGGTCACAATGAGCAGTTCTTC. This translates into CASTLRDRGHNEQFF.

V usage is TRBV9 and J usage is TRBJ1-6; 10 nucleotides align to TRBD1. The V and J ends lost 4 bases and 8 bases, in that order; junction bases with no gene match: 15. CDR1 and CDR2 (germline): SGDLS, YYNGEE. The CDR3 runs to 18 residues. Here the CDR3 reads CASSPGTGVSGRDSPLHF. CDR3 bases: TGTGCCAGCAGCCCCGGGACAGGGGTTTCCGGGCGGGATTCACCCCTCCACTTT.

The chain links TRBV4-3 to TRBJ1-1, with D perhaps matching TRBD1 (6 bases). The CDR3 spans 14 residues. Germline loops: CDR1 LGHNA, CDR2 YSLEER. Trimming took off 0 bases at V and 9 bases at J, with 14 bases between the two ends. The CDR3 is CASSQEVRGGQAFF. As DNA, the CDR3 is TGCGCCAGCAGCCAAGAAGTTAGGGGGGGGCAAGCTTTCTTT.

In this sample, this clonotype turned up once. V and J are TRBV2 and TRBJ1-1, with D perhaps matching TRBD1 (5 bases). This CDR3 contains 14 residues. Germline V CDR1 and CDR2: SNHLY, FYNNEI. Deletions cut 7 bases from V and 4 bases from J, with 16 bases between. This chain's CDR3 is CASMGLAPGTEAFF. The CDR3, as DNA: TGTGCCAGCATGGGGCTGGCGCCGGGCACTGAAGCTTTCTTT.

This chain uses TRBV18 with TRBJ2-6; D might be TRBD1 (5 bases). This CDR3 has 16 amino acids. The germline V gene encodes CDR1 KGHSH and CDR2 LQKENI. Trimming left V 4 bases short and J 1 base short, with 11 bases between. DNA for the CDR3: TGTGCCAGCTCACTTCGTCAGGGATCTGGGGCCAACGTCCTGACTTTC. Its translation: CASSLRQGSGANVLTF. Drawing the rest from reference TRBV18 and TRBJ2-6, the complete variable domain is NAGVMQNPRHLVRRRGQEARLRCSPMKGHSHVYWYRQLPEEGLKFMVYLQKENIIDESGMPKERFSAEFPKEGPSILRIQQVVRGDSAAYFCASSLRQGSGANVLTFGAGSRLTVL.

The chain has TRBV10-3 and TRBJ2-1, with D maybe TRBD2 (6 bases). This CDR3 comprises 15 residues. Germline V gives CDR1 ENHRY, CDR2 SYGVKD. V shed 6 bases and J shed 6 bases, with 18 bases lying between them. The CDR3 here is CAISRDARAGNEQFF. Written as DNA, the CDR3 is TGTGCCATCAGCCGGGACGCCCGAGCGGGCAATGAGCAGTTCTTC.

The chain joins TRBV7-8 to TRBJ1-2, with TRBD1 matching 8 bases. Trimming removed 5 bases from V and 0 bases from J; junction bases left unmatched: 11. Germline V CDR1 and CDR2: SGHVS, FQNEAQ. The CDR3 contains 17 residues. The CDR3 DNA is TGTGCCAGCAGCCGATCCCCGGGGACAGGCTCTAACTATGGCTACACCTTC. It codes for CASSRSPGTGSNYGYTF.

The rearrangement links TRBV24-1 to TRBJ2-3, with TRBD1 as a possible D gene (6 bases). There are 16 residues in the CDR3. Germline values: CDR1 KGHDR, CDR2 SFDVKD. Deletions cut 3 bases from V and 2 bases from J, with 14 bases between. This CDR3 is CATSDPPTGITDTQYF. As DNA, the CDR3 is TGTGCCACCAGTGATCCCCCGACAGGAATCACAGATACGCAGTATTTT.